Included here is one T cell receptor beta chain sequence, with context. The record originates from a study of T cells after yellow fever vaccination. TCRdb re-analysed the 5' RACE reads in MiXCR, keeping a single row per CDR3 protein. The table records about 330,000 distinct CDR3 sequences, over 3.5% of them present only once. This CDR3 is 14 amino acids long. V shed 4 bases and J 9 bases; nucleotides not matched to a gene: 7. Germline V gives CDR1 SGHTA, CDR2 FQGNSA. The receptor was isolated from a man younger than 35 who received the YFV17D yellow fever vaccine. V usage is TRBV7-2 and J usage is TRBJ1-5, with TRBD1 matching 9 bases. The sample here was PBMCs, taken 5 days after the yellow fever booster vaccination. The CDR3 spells CASSSRQGGLPQHF. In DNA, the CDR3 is TGTGCCAGCAGCTCTAGACAGGGGGGTCTGCCCCAGCATTTT.